One and the same sample provided the 32 T cell receptor beta chains below, sequenced in a study of blood T cell repertoires in COVID-19. Method: immunoSEQ multiplex PCR; TCRdb's copy keeps in-frame clones and lacks some. The repertoire holds about 45,000 clones, with roughly 90% as singletons. Material: peripheral blood. The origin of the receptors is a human donor in a cohort sampled during active COVID-19.

This chain connects TRBV4-1 to TRBJ1-6; D is unresolved. This CDR3 has 17 residues. Germline CDR1 and CDR2: MGHRA and YSYEKL. Trimming stripped 2 bases from V and 7 bases from J, with 18 bases between. The CDR3 protein is CASSQSLSGGPNSPLHF. The CDR3 bases are TGCGCCAGCAGCCAAAGTCTTTCGGGCGGGCCCAATTCACCCCTCCACTTT.

CDR3 residues: CASSSYRGRETQYF. CDR3 nucleotide sequence: TGTGCCAGCAGCTCATACAGGGGGCGGGAGACCCAGTACTTC. The V and J genes are TRBV7-2 and TRBJ2-5; 9 bases are a match to TRBD1. Germline assignment: CDR1 SGHTA and CDR2 FQGNSA. CDR3 length: 14 amino acids. Germline trimming cut 4 bases from V and 5 bases from J; bases unmatched to any gene: 5. The complete variable domain, with remaining parts taken from reference TRBV7-2 and TRBJ2-5, reads GAGVSQSPSNKVTEKGKDVELRCDPISGHTALYWYRQSLGQGLEFLIYFQGNSAPDKSGLPSDRFSAERTGGSVSTLTIQRTQQEDSAVYLCASSSYRGRETQYFGPGTRLLVL.

This clone was picked up one time. The rearrangement links TRBV7-2 to TRBJ2-7, with 12 bases that match TRBD2. V gave up 5 bases and J gave up 3 bases; unmatched junction bases: 8. CDR1 is SGHTA, CDR2 FQGNSA, per germline. The CDR3 is 16 residues long. CDR3 sequence: CASSQTSGSPNYEQYF. CDR3 nucleotide sequence: TGTGCCAGCAGCCAGACTAGCGGGAGCCCAAACTACGAGCAGTACTTC. The variable domain in full, with the rest retrieved from reference TRBV7-2 and TRBJ2-7, is GAGVSQSPSNKVTEKGKDVELRCDPISGHTALYWYRQSLGQGLEFLIYFQGNSAPDKSGLPSDRFSAERTGGSVSTLTIQRTQQEDSAVYLCASSQTSGSPNYEQYFGPGTRLTVT.

The chain carries TRBV5-1 and TRBJ2-4; tentative D call: TRBD2 (5 bases). Germline V lookup: CDR1 SGHRS, CDR2 YFSETQ. The CDR3 sequence is 17 residues long. Trimming removed 0 bases from V and 1 base from J, with 14 bases in between. The CDR3 reads CASSLVAGSGAKNIQYF. The CDR3 region has the DNA TGCGCCAGCAGCTTGGTAGCAGGTTCGGGGGCCAAAAACATTCAGTACTTC.

The rearrangement uses TRBV9 and TRBJ2-1; D gene unclear. The CDR3 contains 14 residues. Germline CDR1 SGDLS, CDR2 YYNGEE. V gave up 0 bases and J gave up 5 bases, with 9 bases separating them. The CDR3 region has the DNA TGTGCCAGCAGCGTAGGCCCCAGTCACAATGAGCAGTTCTTC. Residues: CASSVGPSHNEQFF.

CDR3 protein: CASDSGQLANTGELFF. The CDR3 region has the DNA TGTGCCAGCGATTCGGGACAGCTCGCGAACACCGGGGAGCTGTTTTTT. V gene TRBV2 combines with J gene TRBJ2-2; 7 nucleotides align to TRBD1. With V trimmed by 8 bases and J by 0 bases, 9 bases remained unmatched. The CDR3 contains 16 residues. Germline V gene data show CDR1 as SNHLY and CDR2 as FYNNEI.

The rearrangement joins TRBV5-1 to TRBJ2-2, with 7 nucleotides matching TRBD1. The CDR3 has 15 amino acids. V shed 3 bases and J 4 bases; nucleotides not matched to a gene: 6. Germline-derived CDR1 and CDR2 are SGHRS and YFSETQ. The DNA for the CDR3 is TGCGCCAGCAGCTCGGGGCAGGGGGTCACCGGGGAGCTGTTTTTT. This codes for CASSSGQGVTGELFF. Full variable domain (remainder filled in from reference TRBV5-1 and TRBJ2-2): KAGVTQTPRYLIKTRGQQVTLSCSPISGHRSVSWYQQTPGQGLQFLFEYFSETQRNKGNFPGRFSGRQFSNSRSEMNVSTLELGDSALYLCASSSGQGVTGELFFGEGSRLTVL.

V is TRBV7-8 and J is TRBJ2-7, with TRBD2 matching 10 bases. With V trimmed by 4 bases and J by 1 base, 13 bases remained unmatched. Germline CDR1 reads SGHVS; CDR2 reads FQNEAQ. This CDR3 region has 18 residues. The CDR3 loop is CASSSQERGLAFSYEQYF. The CDR3 region has the DNA TGTGCCAGCAGCTCACAGGAGAGGGGACTAGCGTTTTCCTACGAGCAGTACTTC.

The chain has TRBV19 and TRBJ2-1; D perhaps matches TRBD2 (5 bases). Germline V gives CDR1 LNHDA, CDR2 SQIVND (reference sequence). Trimming stripped 7 bases from V and 4 bases from J, with 11 bases between. This CDR3 contains 13 residues. The CDR3 DNA follows: TGTGCCAGTACCCCCTCGGGGTACAATGAGCAGTTCTTC. Protein sequence: CASTPSGYNEQFF.

The rearrangement links TRBV28 to TRBJ2-7; TRBD2 aligns across 7 bases. The CDR3 consists of 15 residues. V shed 4 bases, J shed 6 bases, and the junction held 12 bases outside the gene matches. Looked up from germline, CDR1 is MDHEN and CDR2 is SYDVKM. The CDR3 here is CASSSPGAGEGEQYF. In nucleotides, the CDR3 is TGTGCCAGCAGTTCCCCTGGGGCGGGAGAGGGCGAGCAGTACTTC.

The chain couples TRBV11-2 to TRBJ2-1; 9 bases agree with TRBD2. The CDR3 contains 15 residues. The J segment lost 6 bases and the V segment lost 5 bases, leaving 8 bases of the junction unmatched. The V gene's germline CDR1 is SGHAT and CDR2 FQNNGV. The CDR3 nucleotides read TGTGCCAGCAGCAATGGCCGGACTAGCGTCAATGAGCAGTTCTTC. Translating it yields CASSNGRTSVNEQFF.

V and J are TRBV5-1 and TRBJ2-7; D is undetermined. V was pared by 3 bases and J by 2 bases, with 6 bases between. This CDR3 has 12 amino acids. Germline CDR1 is SGHRS and CDR2 is YFSETQ. CDR3 amino acids: CASSYLPYEQYF. The CDR3 region has the DNA TGCGCCAGCAGCTACTTACCCTACGAGCAGTACTTC.

The rearrangement links TRBV5-1 to TRBJ1-1, with D maybe TRBD1 (5 bases). The V end lost 0 bases, the J end lost 4 bases, and 7 bases lay between the germline ends. The germline CDR1 and CDR2 sequences are SGHRS and YFSETQ. The CDR3 is 13 residues long. CDR3 sequence (DNA): TGCGCCAGCAGCTTGGCGGGGGTCACTGAAGCTTTCTTT. This translates into CASSLAGVTEAFF.

The chain combines TRBV4-2 with TRBJ2-3; D is ambiguous. CDR3 length equals 13 residues. The V gene's germline CDR1 is LGHNA and CDR2 YNFKEQ. V lost 1 base to trimming and J lost 4 bases, with 6 bases between them. The CDR3 spells CASSQGLADTQYF. The CDR3 DNA sequence: TGTGCCAGCAGCCAAGGACTTGCAGATACGCAGTATTTT.

The rearrangement joins TRBV6-5 to TRBJ2-3; 7 nucleotides agree with TRBD1. V dropped 5 bases and J dropped 1; count of bases not matched to a gene: 6. The CDR3 loop spans 15 amino acids. Germline lookup yields CDR1 MNHEY and CDR2 SVGAGI. CDR3 in DNA: TGTGCCAGCAGTAACAGGGGAATTGGCACAGATACGCAGTATTTT. Translated, it gives CASSNRGIGTDTQYF.

CDR3 region: CASERYEQYF. As DNA, the CDR3 is TGTGCCAGTGAGAGATACGAGCAGTACTTC. This sequence joins TRBV19 and TRBJ2-7; D is ambiguous. This CDR3 is 10 amino acids long. With 8 bases removed from V and 4 bases from J, the gap between germline ends came to 6 bases. Germline V gene data show CDR1 as LNHDA and CDR2 as SQIVND (reference sequence).

The CDR3 loop is CASSLGQVEKLFF. The CDR3 DNA follows: TGTGCCAGCAGCTTAGGGCAGGTAGAAAAACTGTTTTTT. The chain has TRBV7-9 and TRBJ1-4; D unclear. Germline CDR1 SEHNR, CDR2 FQNEAQ (reference sequence). CDR3 size: 13 residues. V lost 1 base and J 8 bases, leaving 8 bases between the germline ends.

The rearrangement joins TRBV6-2 or TRBV6-3 to TRBJ1-6, with 7 bases aligning to TRBD1. V was pared by 0 bases and J by 4 bases, with 3 bases of the junction left unmatched. Germline V CDR1 and CDR2: MNHEY, SVGEGT. CDR3 size: 16 residues. The CDR3 nucleotides are TGTGCCAGCAGTTACTCCCGACAGGGATATAATTCACCCCTCCACTTT. Protein: CASSYSRQGYNSPLHF.

The J gene is TRBJ2-2, the V gene TRBV6-7, with 10 bases lining up with TRBD2. TRBV6-7 is recorded as an ORF, its role being uncertain. CDR3 length equals 16 residues. J gave up 4 bases and V 7 bases, and 9 bases lay outside the gene matches. CDR3 sequence: CASTLLAGEPTGELFF. For the CDR3, the DNA is TGTGCCAGCACCCTCCTAGCGGGGGAACCCACCGGGGAGCTGTTTTTT.

The table lists this clone with a count of one. The rearrangement links TRBV19 to TRBJ1-6; 9 bases agree with TRBD1. The CDR3 spans 16 residues. Trimming took 7 bases from V and 10 from J; bases not matched to a gene: 14. CDR1 is LNHDA, CDR2 SQIVND, per germline (reference sequence). CDR3 DNA: TGTGCCAGTACCACTCAGGGGACAGGGCGACGCTCACCCCTCCACTTT. Its protein product is CASTTQGTGRRSPLHF.

V gene TRBV30 combines with J gene TRBJ1-2, with 7 bases fitting TRBD1. V gave up 0 bases and J gave up 6 bases; unmatched junction bases: 4. The germline gives CDR1 GTSNPN, CDR2 SVGIG (reference sequence). The CDR3 spans 13 residues. CDR3 coding DNA: TGTGCCTGGAGTGTAACAGGGGACGATGGCTACACCTTC. Translating it yields CAWSVTGDDGYTF. Full variable domain (rest looked up from reference TRBV30 and TRBJ1-2): SQTIHQWPATLVQPVGSPLSLECTVEGTSNPNLYWYRQAAGRGLQLLFYSVGIGQISSEVPQNLSASRPQDRQFILSSKKLLLSDSGFYLCAWSVTGDDGYTFGSGTRLTVV.

The chain has TRBV6-5 and TRBJ2-1, with a weak D call TRBD2 (5 bases). This CDR3 region has 15 residues. The germline V gene encodes CDR1 MNHEY and CDR2 SVGAGI. The germline V and J ends were trimmed by 6 bases and 0 bases, with 12 bases remaining between them. CDR3: CASREDFSSYNEQFF. CDR3 DNA: TGTGCCAGCAGAGAGGACTTTAGCTCCTACAATGAGCAGTTCTTC.

The chain links TRBV2 to TRBJ2-7, with D perhaps matching TRBD1 (6 bases). Germline V lookup: CDR1 SNHLY, CDR2 FYNNEI. V shed 8 bases and J shed 1 base, with 15 bases lying between them. The CDR3 is made up of 14 amino acids. CDR3 residues: CASRIQGFSYEQYF. The CDR3 nucleotides read TGTGCCAGCCGTATCCAGGGGTTTTCCTACGAGCAGTACTTC.

The V and J genes are TRBV4-3 and TRBJ1-3; D possibly corresponds to TRBD1 (5 bases). Germline V gene data show CDR1 as LGHNA and CDR2 as YSLEER. The length of the CDR3 is 17 residues. V dropped 0 bases and J dropped 7 bases, with 19 bases sitting between them. This CDR3 is CASSQEDGGGSWNTIYF. The CDR3 DNA sequence: TGCGCCAGCAGCCAAGAAGACGGCGGGGGGAGTTGGAACACCATATATTTT.

This chain links TRBV5-1 with TRBJ2-3; TRBD2 aligns across 10 bases. CDR3 length equals 14 residues. Germline loops: CDR1 SGHRS, CDR2 YFSETQ. Trimming removed 4 bases from V and 5 bases from J; junction bases left unmatched: 4. As DNA, the CDR3 is TGCGCCAGCAGCCCCTCTAGCGGGAGAGATACGCAGTATTTT. Encoded protein: CASSPSSGRDTQYF. Looking up the rest from reference TRBV5-1 and TRBJ2-3 gives the full variable domain: KAGVTQTPRYLIKTRGQQVTLSCSPISGHRSVSWYQQTPGQGLQFLFEYFSETQRNKGNFPGRFSGRQFSNSRSEMNVSTLELGDSALYLCASSPSSGRDTQYFGPGTRLTVL.

The CDR3 is CATSDLGLSYGYTF. The CDR3 region has the DNA TGTGCCACCAGTGATTTGGGTCTCAGCTATGGCTACACCTTC. The J gene is TRBJ1-2, the V gene TRBV24-1; D remains unclear. The CDR3 is 14 amino acids. Germline loops: CDR1 KGHDR, CDR2 SFDVKD. Between the trimmed V and J ends, which lost 0 bases and 4 bases, there was a span of 8 bases.

V usage is TRBV9 and J usage is TRBJ2-1, with 7 bases fitting TRBD2. This CDR3 spans 17 amino acids. From germline, CDR1 is SGDLS and CDR2 YYNGEE. V lost 2 bases, J lost 4 bases, and 12 bases stayed unmatched. The CDR3 is CASSVAPTGTTYNEQFF. The CDR3 DNA is TGTGCCAGCAGCGTCGCTCCTACCGGGACTACTTACAATGAGCAGTTCTTC.

In its sample, this clone was seen a few times. This chain connects TRBV7-2 to TRBJ1-5; 7 positions agree with TRBD1. V shed 4 bases and J 7 bases; nucleotides not matched to a gene: 7. The length of the CDR3 is 14 residues. The V gene's germline CDR1 is SGHTA and CDR2 FQGNSA. The CDR3 protein is CASSSRQGVQPQHF. For the CDR3, the DNA is TGTGCCAGCAGCTCGAGACAGGGCGTCCAGCCCCAGCATTTT. The whole variable domain, filled in from reference TRBV7-2 and TRBJ1-5, reads GAGVSQSPSNKVTEKGKDVELRCDPISGHTALYWYRQSLGQGLEFLIYFQGNSAPDKSGLPSDRFSAERTGGSVSTLTIQRTQQEDSAVYLCASSSRQGVQPQHFGDGTRLSIL.

The chain recombines TRBV27 with TRBJ2-1; 8 bases are shared with TRBD2. Germline CDR1 MNHEY, CDR2 SMNVEV (reference sequence). CDR3 size: 19 residues. With V trimmed by 5 bases and J by 2 bases, 17 bases remained unmatched. DNA of the CDR3: TGTGCCAGCAGTCCGTTGACGATGACAGCGGGAGCCCCCTACAATGAGCAGTTCTTC. This codes for CASSPLTMTAGAPYNEQFF.

The chain joins TRBV7-9 to TRBJ2-3; no definite D call. The CDR3 consists of 13 residues. V lost 5 bases and J 6 bases, leaving 12 bases between the germline ends. The germline gives CDR1 SEHNR, CDR2 FQNEAQ (reference sequence). The CDR3 DNA reads TGTGCCAGCAGCCGCTCCACATTCGATACGCAGTATTTT. Translation gives CASSRSTFDTQYF.

The gene calls are TRBV6-5 and TRBJ2-1; TRBD2 aligns across 11 bases. V lost 6 bases, J lost 9 bases, and 7 bases stayed unmatched. The CDR3 contains 14 residues. Germline-derived CDR1 and CDR2 are MNHEY and SVGAGI. Here the CDR3 DNA reads TGTGCCAGCAGCGGACTAGCGGGCGACTCTGAGCAGTTCTTC. Translating gives CASSGLAGDSEQFF.

V and J are TRBV18 and TRBJ2-3; D is perhaps TRBD1 (6 bases). Trimming cost V 1 base and J 3 bases, with 11 bases left between them. Germline V gene sequence: CDR1 KGHSH, CDR2 LQKENI. The CDR3 contains 15 residues. The CDR3 loop is CASSPLTGGTDTQYF. The CDR3 DNA sequence: TGTGCCAGCTCACCACTGACAGGCGGAACAGATACGCAGTATTTT.